The rows below give T cell receptor beta chains drawn from one sample of a study of blood T cell repertoires in COVID-19. Using immunoSEQ multiplex PCR, the repertoire was profiled, and TCRdb retains in-frame clones only, with some absent. The sample lists 200,000 to 250,000 clones; nearly 90% were seen once. Sequencing input: peripheral blood. The receptors stem from a man in his late teens or twenties with active or convalescent COVID-19. CDR3s include the opening cysteine and the closing phenylalanine or tryptophan. A D gene is named only where the DNA matches it firmly. Not all rows give a size; the values are once, few, many and, for expanded clones, a class.

clone_size: .; cdr3_length: 17; d_call: TRBD1; v_call: TRBV7-2; j_call: TRBJ1-4; cdr3_nt: TGTGCCAGCAGCCCAATGACTGGACAGGGACGAAATGAAAAACTGTTTTTT; cdr3_aa: CASSPMTGQGRNEKLFF
clone_size: once; cdr3_length: 13; d_call: .; v_call: TRBV10-3; j_call: TRBJ1-4; cdr3_nt: TGTGCCACCAACCTCGGAGGAAATGAAAAACTGTTTTTT; cdr3_aa: CATNLGGNEKLFF
clone_size: .; cdr3_length: 17; d_call: TRBD2; v_call: TRBV18; j_call: TRBJ2-3; cdr3_nt: TGTGCCAGCTCATCGACTAGCGGGGGCCGCGGGACAGATACGCAGTATTTT; cdr3_aa: CASSSTSGGRGTDTQYF
clone_size: .; cdr3_length: 13; d_call: TRBD2; v_call: TRBV7-3; j_call: TRBJ2-5; cdr3_nt: TGTGCCAGCGCCAGCGGGAACCAAGAGACCCAGTACTTC; cdr3_aa: CASASGNQETQYF
clone_size: .; cdr3_length: 15; d_call: .; v_call: TRBV18; j_call: TRBJ2-7; cdr3_nt: TGTGCCAGCTCCCCCCCGTGGGCCGCGATGAACGAGCAGTACTTC; cdr3_aa: CASSPPWAAMNEQYF
clone_size: .; cdr3_length: 14; d_call: TRBD1; v_call: TRBV6-6; j_call: TRBJ1-6; cdr3_nt: TGTGCCAGCAGCCAACAGGGGGTAGATTCACCCCTCCACTTT; cdr3_aa: CASSQQGVDSPLHF
clone_size: once; cdr3_length: 18; d_call: TRBD1; v_call: TRBV4-3; j_call: TRBJ1-4; cdr3_nt: TGCGCCAGCAGCCAGGACCTACATGGACAGGGGCAGAGTGAAAAACTGTTTTTT; cdr3_aa: CASSQDLHGQGQSEKLFF
clone_size: .; cdr3_length: 13; d_call: TRBD1; v_call: TRBV30; j_call: TRBJ1-1; cdr3_nt: TGTGCCTGGAGTCGGGACAGGGTCACTGAAGCTTTCTTT; cdr3_aa: CAWSRDRVTEAFF
clone_size: .; cdr3_length: 14; d_call: TRBD1; v_call: TRBV5-6; j_call: TRBJ2-7; cdr3_nt: TGTGCCAGCAGCTATGGGACAGAACTTTACGAGCAGTACTTC; cdr3_aa: CASSYGTELYEQYF
clone_size: .; cdr3_length: 16; d_call: TRBD1; v_call: TRBV7-9; j_call: TRBJ2-3; cdr3_nt: TGTGCCAGCAGCTCGGGCCGGGACAGGAGTACAGATACGCAGTATTTT; cdr3_aa: CASSSGRDRSTDTQYF
clone_size: .; cdr3_length: 13; d_call: .; v_call: TRBV20-1; j_call: TRBJ1-2; cdr3_nt: TGCAGTGCTAGTTTGCCGGCTAACTATGGCTACACCTTC; cdr3_aa: CSASLPANYGYTF
clone_size: .; cdr3_length: 14; d_call: TRBD1; v_call: TRBV6-2/TRBV6-3; j_call: TRBJ2-7; cdr3_nt: TGTGCCAGCAGCCTACAGGGGACGCGCTGGGAGCAGTACTTC; cdr3_aa: CASSLQGTRWEQYF
clone_size: .; cdr3_length: 16; d_call: .; v_call: TRBV27; j_call: TRBJ2-3; cdr3_nt: TGTGCCAGACTCCAAGAGGGAGGCAGAAGCACAGATACGCAGTATTTT; cdr3_aa: CARLQEGGRSTDTQYF
clone_size: few; cdr3_length: 14; d_call: .; v_call: TRBV19; j_call: TRBJ2-7; cdr3_nt: TGTGCCAGTAGTACGAAACAGGGCCCCTACGAGCAGTACTTC; cdr3_aa: CASSTKQGPYEQYF
clone_size: .; cdr3_length: 13; d_call: .; v_call: TRBV5-1; j_call: TRBJ1-3; cdr3_nt: TGCGCCAGCTCAGACACCGCTGGAAACACCATATATTTT; cdr3_aa: CASSDTAGNTIYF
clone_size: few; cdr3_length: 15; d_call: TRBD2; v_call: TRBV3-1/TRBV3-2; j_call: TRBJ2-7; cdr3_nt: TGTGCCAGCAGCGCCCGAGGAGCGGGGGGTTACGAGCAGTACTTC; cdr3_aa: CASSARGAGGYEQYF
clone_size: .; cdr3_length: 14; d_call: TRBD1; v_call: TRBV28; j_call: TRBJ1-1; cdr3_nt: TGTGCCAGCGGAGAGGGGGCCATGAACACTGAAGCTTTCTTT; cdr3_aa: CASGEGAMNTEAFF
clone_size: .; cdr3_length: 16; d_call: .; v_call: TRBV4-3; j_call: TRBJ2-5; cdr3_nt: TGCGCCAGCAGCCAAGATCTTCTAAAAACTGGAGAGACCCAGTACTTC; cdr3_aa: CASSQDLLKTGETQYF
clone_size: .; cdr3_length: 19; d_call: .; v_call: TRBV3-1/TRBV3-2; j_call: TRBJ1-4; cdr3_nt: TGTGCCAGCAGCCAAGAAATCCGGCGGGCCTCTGCAACTAATGAAAAACTGTTTTTT; cdr3_aa: CASSQEIRRASATNEKLFF
clone_size: .; cdr3_length: 14; d_call: .; v_call: TRBV4-2; j_call: TRBJ1-1; cdr3_nt: TGTGCCAGCAGCCAAGAGGGAAGGAGGGGCAAAGCTTTCTTT; cdr3_aa: CASSQEGRRGKAFF
clone_size: .; cdr3_length: 14; d_call: TRBD1; v_call: TRBV15; j_call: TRBJ1-1; cdr3_nt: TGTGCCACCAGCGGGACAGGGTCGAACACTGAAGCTTTCTTT; cdr3_aa: CATSGTGSNTEAFF
clone_size: .; cdr3_length: 13; d_call: .; v_call: TRBV28; j_call: TRBJ1-1; cdr3_nt: TGTGCCAGCAGTTTGTGGGAGGGCACTGAAGCTTTCTTT; cdr3_aa: CASSLWEGTEAFF
clone_size: .; cdr3_length: 14; d_call: .; v_call: TRBV6-2/TRBV6-3; j_call: TRBJ2-7; cdr3_nt: TGTGCCAGCAGTAGCGGAGCTTTAACCTACGAGCAGTACTTC; cdr3_aa: CASSSGALTYEQYF
clone_size: .; cdr3_length: 14; d_call: TRBD2; v_call: TRBV4-1; j_call: TRBJ2-2; cdr3_nt: TGCGCCAGCAGGCGGGAGGGCCTGAACGGGGAGCTGTTTTTT; cdr3_aa: CASRREGLNGELFF
clone_size: .; cdr3_length: 15; d_call: TRBD2; v_call: TRBV10-2; j_call: TRBJ2-3; cdr3_nt: TGCGCCAGCAGTGAGTCGGGCGGGAGGGCAGATACGCAGTATTTT; cdr3_aa: CASSESGGRADTQYF
clone_size: .; cdr3_length: 16; d_call: TRBD2; v_call: TRBV10-3; j_call: TRBJ2-1; cdr3_nt: TGTGCCATCAGTCAGGGACTAGCGGGGGTTTACAATGAGCAGTTCTTC; cdr3_aa: CAISQGLAGVYNEQFF
clone_size: .; cdr3_length: 14; d_call: .; v_call: TRBV2; j_call: TRBJ1-6; cdr3_nt: TGTGCCAGCAGTGAAGCGGGGAGGGTTTCACCCCTCCACTTT; cdr3_aa: CASSEAGRVSPLHF
clone_size: .; cdr3_length: 16; d_call: TRBD2; v_call: TRBV19; j_call: TRBJ2-7; cdr3_nt: TGTGCCAGTAGTATATCTAGGCGGGGGGTCAACTACGAGCAGTACTTC; cdr3_aa: CASSISRRGVNYEQYF
clone_size: .; cdr3_length: 14; d_call: .; v_call: TRBV7-9; j_call: TRBJ1-3; cdr3_nt: TGTGCCAGCAGCGGCCGGGGGTCGCGGGACACCATATATTTT; cdr3_aa: CASSGRGSRDTIYF
clone_size: .; cdr3_length: 14; d_call: TRBD2; v_call: TRBV3-1/TRBV3-2; j_call: TRBJ2-3; cdr3_nt: TGTGCCAGCACCAAAGCGGGGGGCACAGATACGCAGTATTTT; cdr3_aa: CASTKAGGTDTQYF
clone_size: .; cdr3_length: 16; d_call: .; v_call: TRBV27; j_call: TRBJ1-6; cdr3_nt: TGTGCCAGCAGTCCCACCAGGGTTTCCTATAATTCACCCCTCCACTTT; cdr3_aa: CASSPTRVSYNSPLHF
clone_size: .; cdr3_length: 14; d_call: TRBD2; v_call: TRBV7-2; j_call: TRBJ2-5; cdr3_nt: TGTGCCAGCAGCTTGAGCGGGGCCCAAGAGACCCAGTACTTC; cdr3_aa: CASSLSGAQETQYF
clone_size: .; cdr3_length: 14; d_call: .; v_call: TRBV11-3; j_call: TRBJ2-7; cdr3_nt: TGTGCCAGCAGACATCCGGGAGACAGGGACGAGCAGTACTTC; cdr3_aa: CASRHPGDRDEQYF
clone_size: few; cdr3_length: 14; d_call: .; v_call: TRBV6-4; j_call: TRBJ2-3; cdr3_nt: TGTGCCAGCAGTGACGGGAGCCCCCCGGATACGCAGTATTTT; cdr3_aa: CASSDGSPPDTQYF
clone_size: .; cdr3_length: 14; d_call: .; v_call: TRBV6-5; j_call: TRBJ2-5; cdr3_nt: TGTGCCAGCAGCGCCACTAGGGCCCAAGAGACCCAGTACTTC; cdr3_aa: CASSATRAQETQYF
clone_size: .; cdr3_length: 13; d_call: .; v_call: TRBV7-2; j_call: TRBJ1-5; cdr3_nt: TGTGCCAGCAAGGACCGGGACATGGGGCCCCAGCATTTT; cdr3_aa: CASKDRDMGPQHF
clone_size: few; cdr3_length: 15; d_call: .; v_call: TRBV27; j_call: TRBJ1-1; cdr3_nt: TGTGCCAGCAGTTTATCGATGGAGGAGAACACTGAAGCTTTCTTT; cdr3_aa: CASSLSMEENTEAFF
clone_size: few; cdr3_length: 17; d_call: .; v_call: TRBV3-1/TRBV3-2; j_call: TRBJ1-2; cdr3_nt: TGTGCCAGCAGCCAAACCACAATTCAGGGCTCCGACTATGGCTACACCTTC; cdr3_aa: CASSQTTIQGSDYGYTF
clone_size: few; cdr3_length: 12; d_call: .; v_call: TRBV5-5; j_call: TRBJ2-7; cdr3_nt: TGTGCCAGCAGCTTCTCAGGGGAAGAGCAGTACTTC; cdr3_aa: CASSFSGEEQYF
clone_size: .; cdr3_length: 13; d_call: TRBD2; v_call: TRBV9; j_call: TRBJ2-7; cdr3_nt: TGTGCCAGCAGCGTAGCGCGGGGGGGCGAGCAGTACTTC; cdr3_aa: CASSVARGGEQYF
clone_size: .; cdr3_length: 15; d_call: TRBD1; v_call: TRBV7-6; j_call: TRBJ1-5; cdr3_nt: TGTGCCAGCCAGCCAACCAGGGGGTCGAATCAGCCCCAGCATTTT; cdr3_aa: CASQPTRGSNQPQHF
clone_size: .; cdr3_length: 17; d_call: TRBD1; v_call: TRBV11-2; j_call: TRBJ1-2; cdr3_nt: TGTGCCAGCAGCCAGACACCTACAGGGGAGTCGAACTATGGCTACACCTTC; cdr3_aa: CASSQTPTGESNYGYTF
clone_size: .; cdr3_length: 15; d_call: .; v_call: TRBV5-6; j_call: TRBJ2-5; cdr3_nt: TGTGCCAGCAGTTTGGCGACTAGGTCTGAAGGGACCCAGTACTTC; cdr3_aa: CASSLATRSEGTQYF
clone_size: .; cdr3_length: 16; d_call: .; v_call: TRBV7-6; j_call: TRBJ1-3; cdr3_nt: TGTGCCAGCAGCTTGAAGACAGGTGGAAGGGTGGACACCATATATTTT; cdr3_aa: CASSLKTGGRVDTIYF
clone_size: .; cdr3_length: 16; d_call: TRBD1; v_call: TRBV7-2; j_call: TRBJ1-6; cdr3_nt: TGTGCCAGCAGCTTCGACAGGGTCGGGTTGAGTTCACCCCTCCACTTT; cdr3_aa: CASSFDRVGLSSPLHF
clone_size: .; cdr3_length: 17; d_call: .; v_call: TRBV7-6; j_call: TRBJ2-2; cdr3_nt: TGTGCCAGCAGCTTAATAGTACGGGGGTTAAACACCGGGGAGCTGTTTTTT; cdr3_aa: CASSLIVRGLNTGELFF